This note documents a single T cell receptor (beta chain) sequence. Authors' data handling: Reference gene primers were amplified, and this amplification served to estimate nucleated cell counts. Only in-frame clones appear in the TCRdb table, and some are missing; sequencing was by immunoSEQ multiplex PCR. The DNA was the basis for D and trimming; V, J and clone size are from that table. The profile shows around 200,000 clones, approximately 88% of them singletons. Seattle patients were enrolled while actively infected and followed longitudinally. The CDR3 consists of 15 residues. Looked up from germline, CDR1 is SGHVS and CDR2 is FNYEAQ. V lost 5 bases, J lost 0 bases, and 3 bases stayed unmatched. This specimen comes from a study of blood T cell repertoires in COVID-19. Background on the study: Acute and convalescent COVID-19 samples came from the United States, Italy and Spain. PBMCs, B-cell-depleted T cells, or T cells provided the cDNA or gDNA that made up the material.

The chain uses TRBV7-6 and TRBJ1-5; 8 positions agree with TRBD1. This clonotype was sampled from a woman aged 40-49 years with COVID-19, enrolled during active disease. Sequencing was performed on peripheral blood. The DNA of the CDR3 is TGTGCCAGCAGCGCACAGGGGGATAGCAATCAGCCCCAGCATTTT. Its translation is CASSAQGDSNQPQHF.